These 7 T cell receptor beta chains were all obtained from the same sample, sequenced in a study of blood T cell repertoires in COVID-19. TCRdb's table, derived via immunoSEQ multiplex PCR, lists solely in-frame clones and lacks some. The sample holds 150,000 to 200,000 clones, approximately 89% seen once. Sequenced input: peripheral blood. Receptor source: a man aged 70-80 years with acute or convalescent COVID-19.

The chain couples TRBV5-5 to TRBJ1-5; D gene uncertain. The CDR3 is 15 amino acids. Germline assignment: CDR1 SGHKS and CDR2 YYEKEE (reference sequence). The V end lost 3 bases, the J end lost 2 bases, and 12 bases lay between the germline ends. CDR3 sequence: CASSSTSLGNQPQHF. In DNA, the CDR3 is TGTGCCAGCAGCTCGACTTCTTTGGGCAATCAGCCCCAGCATTTT.

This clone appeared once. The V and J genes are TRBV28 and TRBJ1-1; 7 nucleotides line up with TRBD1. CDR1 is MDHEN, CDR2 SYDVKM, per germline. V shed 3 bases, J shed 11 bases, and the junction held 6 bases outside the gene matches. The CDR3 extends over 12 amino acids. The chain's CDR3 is CASSLLDRVAFF. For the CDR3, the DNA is TGTGCCAGCAGTTTGCTTGACAGGGTCGCTTTCTTT.

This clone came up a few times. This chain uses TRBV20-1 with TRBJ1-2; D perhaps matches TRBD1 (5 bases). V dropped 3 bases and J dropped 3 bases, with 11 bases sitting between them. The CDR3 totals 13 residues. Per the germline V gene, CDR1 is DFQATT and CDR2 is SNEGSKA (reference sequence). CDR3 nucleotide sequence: TGCAGTGCTAGTGAAGGGGTAGACTATGGCTACACCTTC. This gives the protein CSASEGVDYGYTF.

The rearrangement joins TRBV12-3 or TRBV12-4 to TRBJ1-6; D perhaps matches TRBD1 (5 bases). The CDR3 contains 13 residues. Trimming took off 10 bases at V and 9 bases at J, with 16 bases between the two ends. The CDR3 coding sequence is TGTGCCACCGGGGCGGGGGGAGGTTCACCCCTCCACTTT. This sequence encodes CATGAGGGSPLHF.

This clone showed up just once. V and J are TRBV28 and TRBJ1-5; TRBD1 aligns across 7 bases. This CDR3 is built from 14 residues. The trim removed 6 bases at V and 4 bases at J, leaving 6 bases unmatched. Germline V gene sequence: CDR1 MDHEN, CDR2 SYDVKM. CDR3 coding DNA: TGTGCCAGCAGCCGGGACAGTTTAAATCAGCCCCAGCATTTT. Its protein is CASSRDSLNQPQHF.

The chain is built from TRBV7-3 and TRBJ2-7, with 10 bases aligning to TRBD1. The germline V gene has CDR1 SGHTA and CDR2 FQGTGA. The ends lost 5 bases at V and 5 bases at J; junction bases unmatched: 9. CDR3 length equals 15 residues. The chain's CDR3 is CASSNRTGGLDEQYF. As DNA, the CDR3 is TGTGCCAGCAGCAATCGGACAGGGGGTTTAGACGAGCAGTACTTC.

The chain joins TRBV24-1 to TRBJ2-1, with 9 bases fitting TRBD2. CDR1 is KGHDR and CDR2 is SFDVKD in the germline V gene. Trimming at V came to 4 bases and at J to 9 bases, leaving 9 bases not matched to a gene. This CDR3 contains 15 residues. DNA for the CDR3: TGTGCCACCAGTGAACCTAATAGCGGGGGCTTTGAGCAGTTCTTC. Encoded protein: CATSEPNSGGFEQFF.